These 17 T cell receptor beta chains originate from one sample sequenced in a study of molecular identifiers for immune sequencing clone quantification. One entry per CDR3 protein results from TCRdb running MiXCR on the PCR reads. The sample yields around 470,000 distinct CDR3 sequences, around 23% seen once. The specimen sequenced was naive CD8+ T cells from blood, with Jurkat cell RNA spiked in. Subset meaning: FACS-sorted CD8+CD4-CCR7+CD45RA+ naive T cells. The receptor source for this set is a human donor in good health. Some libraries in this study had Jurkat cell RNA spiked in.

The chain links TRBV4-1 to TRBJ2-3, with unresolved D. With 1 base removed from V and 5 bases from J, the gap between germline ends came to 10 bases. CDR3 size: 14 residues. Per the germline V gene, CDR1 is MGHRA and CDR2 is YSYEKL. The CDR3 loop is CASSQVGAEDTQYF. The CDR3 bases are TGCGCCAGCAGCCAAGTAGGAGCAGAAGATACGCAGTATTTT.

This clonotype appeared once. At one end, the junction sequence differs from germline, possibly due to a read error. This rearrangement joins TRBV27 to TRBJ2-3; no reliable D call. CDR1 is MNHEY, CDR2 SMNVEV, per germline (reference sequence). The CDR3 contains 15 residues. The CDR3 spells CASSLLTPHTATQYF. CDR3 in DNA: TGTGCCAGCAGTTTATTGACTCCACACACAGCTACGCAGTATTTT.

As to this clonotype: Being one base from a much bigger clone, this may be a read error. The chain couples TRBV27 to TRBJ2-7; D may be TRBD1 or TRBD2 (6 bases each). The CDR3 covers 14 residues. Germline lookup yields CDR1 MNHEY and CDR2 SMNVEV (reference sequence). CDR3 sequence reads: CVSSLGGPSYEQYF. CDR3 nucleotide sequence: TGTGTCAGCAGTTTGGGGGGCCCTAGCTACGAGCAGTACTTC.

This sequence joins TRBV6-2 or TRBV6-3 and TRBJ2-4, with a possible D match to TRBD1 (6 bases). CDR1 is MNHEY and CDR2 is SVGEGT in the germline V gene. CDR3 length equals 18 residues. V was trimmed by 2 bases and J by 1 base, leaving 18 bases between them. CDR3 residues: CASSYNFLQGLAKNIQYF. The CDR3 bases are TGTGCCAGCAGTTACAACTTTTTACAGGGATTGGCCAAAAACATTCAGTACTTC.

Details on this clonotype: A much larger clone lies one base from this, so it may be a read error. J is TRBJ2-5 and V is TRBV12-3 or TRBV12-4; D is ambiguous. The CDR3 covers 13 residues. Trimming took 6 bases from V and 0 from J, leaving 8 bases between them. For the CDR3, the DNA is TGTGCCAGCAGCCCGATGTACCAAGAGACCCAGTACTTC. It specifies CASSPMYQETQYF.

The chain is built from TRBV5-4 and TRBJ2-7; the match to TRBD1 covers 8 bases. Germline CDR1 reads SGHNT; CDR2 reads YYREEE (reference sequence). The CDR3 totals 14 residues. J gave up 1 base and V 5 bases, and 5 bases lay outside the gene matches. The CDR3 bases are TGTGCCAGCAGGCCCGGGACAGGTTCCTACGAGCAGTACTTC. Translating it yields CASRPGTGSYEQYF.

With regard to this clonotype: An end of the junction differs from the germline gene, which may be a read error. The chain employs TRBV20-1 and TRBJ2-7, with 7 bases aligning to TRBD2. The CDR3 contains 15 residues. The germline V gene encodes CDR1 DFQATT and CDR2 SNEGSKA (reference sequence). Here the CDR3 reads CGARDVWEGKSEQYF. DNA for the CDR3: TGCGGTGCTAGAGATGTTTGGGAGGGGAAGAGCGAGCAGTACTTC.

In this sample, this clonotype turned up a few times. The rearrangement joins TRBV7-9 to TRBJ1-2; the match to TRBD1 covers 8 bases. Germline-derived CDR1 and CDR2 are SEHNR and FQNEAQ (reference sequence). J lost 5 bases, V lost 6 bases, and 8 bases had no gene match. The CDR3 consists of 14 residues. The CDR3 is CASRYRDRPYGYTF. The CDR3 nucleotides are TGTGCCAGCAGGTACCGGGACAGGCCTTATGGCTACACCTTC.

V and J are TRBV5-6 and TRBJ1-1; 8 nucleotides match TRBD1. CDR3 length: 14 residues. The germline CDR1 and CDR2 sequences are SGHDT and YYEEEE. J lost 3 bases, V lost 4 bases, and 5 bases had no gene match. CDR3 region: CASSRVTGDTEAFF. Written as DNA, the CDR3 is TGTGCCAGCAGCCGTGTGACAGGGGACACTGAAGCTTTCTTT.

V and J are TRBV3-1 and TRBJ1-6; 7 bases are a match to TRBD1. The V gene's germline CDR1 is LGHDT and CDR2 YNNKEL (reference sequence). The CDR3 is 13 residues long. The trim removed 4 bases at V and 8 bases at J, leaving 2 bases unmatched. The CDR3 DNA sequence: TGTGCCAGCAGCCCCACAGGGGATTCACCCCTCCACTTT. It codes for CASSPTGDSPLHF.

In regard to this clonotype: A clone one base away is much larger, so this may be a read error. V usage is TRBV11-2 and J usage is TRBJ2-1; a weak D match, TRBD2 (6 bases). Germline V CDR1 and CDR2: SGHAT, FQNNGV. V was clipped by 5 bases and J by 9 bases, with 23 bases between them. The CDR3 has 16 residues. CDR3 sequence: CASSPPEARRAVEQFF. The CDR3 coding sequence is TGTGCCAGCAGCCCCCCAGAGGCCAGGAGGGCCGTTGAGCAGTTCTTC.

As to this clonotype: The final CDR3 position lacks the conserved phenylalanine or tryptophan, pointing to a likely read error. The chain recombines TRBV4-3 with TRBJ1-2, with 8 bases identical to TRBD1. This CDR3 comprises 17 residues. Germline CDR1 and CDR2: LGHNA and YSLEER. J was trimmed by 4 bases and V by 0 bases; bases with no gene match: 10. Written as DNA, the CDR3 is TGCGCCAGCAGCCAAGACCGCCCCGGGACAGGTCCCTATGGCTACACCATC. Protein: CASSQDRPGTGPYGYTI.

The chain joins TRBV27 to TRBJ1-4, with D unresolved. Trimming removed 5 bases from V and 0 bases from J, with 7 bases in between. Per the germline V gene, CDR1 is MNHEY and CDR2 is SMNVEV (reference sequence). There are 14 residues in the CDR3. The CDR3 loop reads CASSGRATNEKLFF. The DNA for the CDR3 is TGTGCCAGCAGTGGCCGTGCAACTAATGAAAAACTGTTTTTT.

Details on this clonotype: A much larger clone lies a single base off, so this may be a read error. V and J are TRBV12-5 and TRBJ1-1; D is unclear. V was pared by 4 bases and J by 7 bases, with 16 bases between. The CDR3 is 14 amino acids. In germline, CDR1 is LGHNT, CDR2 FRNRAP. The CDR3 sequence is CASGSVGIADEAFF. CDR3 in DNA: TGTGCTAGTGGTTCGGTTGGGATCGCGGATGAAGCTTTCTTT.

This clonotype was picked up a small number of times. The chain links TRBV14 to TRBJ2-3; 7 bases map to TRBD2. The germline V gene has CDR1 SGHDN and CDR2 FVKESK. The length of the CDR3 is 16 residues. Losses at the gene ends were 4 bases for V and 0 bases for J; bases not matched to a gene: 7. The CDR3 sequence: CASSPHGGMSTDTQYF. The CDR3 region has the DNA TGTGCCAGCAGCCCTCACGGGGGGATGAGCACAGATACGCAGTATTTT.

This clonotype was observed at least ten times. The rearrangement joins TRBV4-1 to TRBJ1-1; possible D gene TRBD1, 5 bases. V was trimmed by 0 bases and J by 1 base, leaving 9 bases between them. Germline loops: CDR1 MGHRA, CDR2 YSYEKL. The CDR3 totals 15 residues. The CDR3 region is CASSQEGRENTEAFF. CDR3 DNA sequence: TGCGCCAGCAGCCAAGAGGGCAGGGAGAACACTGAAGCTTTCTTT.

In this sample, this clonotype turned up many times. The J gene is TRBJ2-1, the V gene TRBV7-3, with TRBD1 as a possible D gene (7 bases). Trimming shortened V by 2 bases and J by 0 bases, and 17 bases separated the two germline ends. This CDR3 region has 18 residues. Per germline, CDR1 SGHTA and CDR2 FQGTGA. The CDR3 bases are TGTGCCAGCAGCTTAGTAGGGGGCGGGACCAGCTCCTACAATGAGCAGTTCTTC. This sequence encodes CASSLVGGGTSSYNEQFF.